The next 25 T cell receptor beta chains were all read from a single sample in a study of blood T cells in healthy people across ages. Together with a sample-barcoded 5' primer, a J-beta primer mix was included in a second PCR lasting about 7 to 12 cycles. Using its own MiXCR run on the 5' RACE reads, TCRdb lists one record per CDR3 protein. Here the sample spans 1,500,000 or so distinct CDR3 sequences, 59% being singletons. The material sequenced was blood. These receptors all come from a man between 18 and 35 years old in good health.

This clonotype was detected only a few times. The rearrangement links TRBV29-1 to TRBJ2-1; perhaps TRBD1 as D (5 bases). The ends were cut back, 7 bases at V and 0 bases at J, with 19 bases in the middle. The CDR3 runs to 16 residues. Germline CDR1 and CDR2: SQVTM and ANQGSEA. CDR3 sequence (DNA): TGCAGCGCCGCTGACAGTCAACCCCGCTCCTACAATGAGCAGTTCTTC. Translating gives CSAADSQPRSYNEQFF.

The gene calls are TRBV6-5 and TRBJ1-2; D is uncertain. Trimming took off 6 bases at V and 0 bases at J, with 11 bases between the two ends. The CDR3 is 14 residues long. The germline V gene encodes CDR1 MNHEY and CDR2 SVGAGI. This CDR3 is CASSLADPNYGYTF. Here the CDR3 DNA reads TGTGCCAGCAGCTTGGCGGACCCTAACTATGGCTACACCTTC.

V is TRBV29-1 and J is TRBJ2-3, with 10 bases matching TRBD1. The CDR3 consists of 14 residues. V gave up 7 bases and J gave up 11 bases; unmatched junction bases: 15. Germline CDR1 and CDR2: SQVTM and ANQGSEA. The CDR3 bases are TGCAGCGGGATGACAGGGGGCAGCACAGAGATGCAGTATTTT. It encodes CSGMTGGSTEMQYF.

The CDR3 DNA reads TGTGCCAGCAGTTACCTCACAGTTTTTCCTTATGGCTACACCTTC. Protein product: CASSYLTVFPYGYTF. This chain links TRBV6-5 with TRBJ1-2; D remains unclear. The germline V and J ends were trimmed by 2 bases and 5 bases, with 15 bases remaining between them. Germline lookup yields CDR1 MNHEY and CDR2 SVGAGI. CDR3 size: 15 residues.

This chain links TRBV5-1 with TRBJ1-1; TRBD1 agrees at 7 bases. The CDR3 length is 15 residues. Germline CDR1 SGHRS, CDR2 YFSETQ. V trimming: 3 bases; J trimming: 4 bases; junction bases outside the gene matches: 9. For the CDR3, the DNA is TGCGCCAGCAGCTCCGGCGACAGGGTCGTCACTGAAGCTTTCTTT. Translation gives CASSSGDRVVTEAFF.

The rearrangement joins TRBV25-1 to TRBJ1-1; 7 positions match TRBD1. The CDR3 spans 16 residues. Trimming took 6 bases from V and 5 from J; bases not matched to a gene: 15. CDR1 and CDR2 (germline): MGHDK, SYGVNS. The CDR3 loop is CASRGEGSGGGTEAFF. CDR3 in DNA: TGTGCCAGCAGGGGTGAAGGTTCAGGGGGAGGTACTGAAGCTTTCTTT.

The DNA of the CDR3 is TGCAGCGTCATGCTAGCGGCTGACATTTTGAGCTCCTACAATGAGCAGTTCTTC. The encoded protein is CSVMLAADILSSYNEQFF. The V call is TRBV29-1, the J call TRBJ2-1, with 7 bases aligning to TRBD2. Germline V CDR1 and CDR2: SQVTM, ANQGSEA. CDR3 length: 18 residues. V lost 6 bases and J lost 0; bases outside the gene matches: 17.

The V gene is TRBV12-3 or TRBV12-4, the J gene TRBJ1-2; 7 positions agree with TRBD1. This CDR3 has 14 amino acids. J was trimmed by 2 bases and V by 7 bases; bases with no gene match: 7. DNA for the CDR3: TGTGCCAGCACGGAGACAGGGCGGAACTATGGCTACACCTTC. Its translation is CASTETGRNYGYTF.

The chain employs TRBV15 and TRBJ1-5, with TRBD1 matching over 8 bases. Trimming took 3 bases from V and 6 from J; bases not matched to a gene: 4. The CDR3 is 14 amino acids. The germline V gene has CDR1 LNHNV and CDR2 YYDKDF (reference sequence). This CDR3 reads CATSRGQVLQPQHF. In DNA form, the CDR3 reads TGTGCCACCAGCAGGGGACAGGTCCTTCAGCCCCAGCATTTT.

The V gene is TRBV7-9, the J gene TRBJ1-2; tentatively, D is TRBD1 (6 bases). Germline V gene sequence: CDR1 SEHNR, CDR2 FQNEAQ (reference sequence). The CDR3 runs to 15 residues. Trimming removed 4 bases at V and 4 bases at J, with 16 bases between. The CDR3, as DNA: TGTGCCAGCAGCTCGATGCGGGACATCAGCTATGGCTACACCTTC. Translation gives CASSSMRDISYGYTF.

This clonotype was observed a few times. The CDR3 loop reads CASSPPTNPYNEQFF. CDR3 in DNA: TGTGCCAGCTCACCGCCTACTAACCCCTACAATGAGCAGTTCTTC. The rearrangement links TRBV18 to TRBJ2-1; no definite D call. Trimming stripped 3 bases from V and 2 bases from J, with 11 bases between. This CDR3 has 15 residues. From germline, CDR1 is KGHSH and CDR2 LQKENI.

V and J are TRBV9 and TRBJ2-7, with D perhaps TRBD1 or TRBD2 (6 bases each). V shed 2 bases and J shed 1 base, with 16 bases lying between them. This CDR3 has 16 residues. The germline V gene has CDR1 SGDLS and CDR2 YYNGEE. The CDR3 DNA reads TGTGCCAGCAGCGTCGGGGGCTACTGGGATTCCTACGAGCAGTACTTC. It specifies CASSVGGYWDSYEQYF.

This clonotype appeared a single time. The chain is built from TRBV28 and TRBJ2-7, with 10 bases fitting TRBD1. The V and J ends lost 7 bases and 1 base, in that order; junction bases with no gene match: 10. The CDR3 contains 16 residues. Per germline, CDR1 MDHEN and CDR2 SYDVKM. CDR3 in DNA: TGTGCCAGCAAGGAAACTCGGGACAGGGGTTCCTACGAGCAGTACTTC. Translating gives CASKETRDRGSYEQYF.

This clonotype was seen a handful of times. The rearrangement joins TRBV27 to TRBJ2-7; possible D gene TRBD1, 5 bases. In germline, CDR1 is MNHEY, CDR2 SMNVEV (reference sequence). The CDR3 has 12 amino acids. V was cut by 5 bases and J by 4 bases, with 9 bases left in between. The CDR3 nucleotides read TGTGCCAGCAGTGCGGACACTTACGAGCAGTACTTC. As protein: CASSADTYEQYF.

This clonotype has a handful of counts. This chain uses TRBV12-3 or TRBV12-4 with TRBJ2-3; D perhaps matches TRBD1 (6 bases). The CDR3 runs 14 residues. The V end lost 5 bases, the J end lost 5 bases, and 14 bases lay between the germline ends. The CDR3 DNA sequence: TGTGCCAGCAGTCTTACCGGACAGAAAGATACGCAGTATTTT. This gives the protein CASSLTGQKDTQYF.

On this clonotype: A much bigger clone sits one base away, suggesting this may be a read error. The V call is TRBV7-6, the J call TRBJ2-7; D is uncertain. From germline, CDR1 is SGHVS and CDR2 FNYEAQ. CDR3 size: 13 residues. The V end lost 3 bases, the J end lost 1 base, and 7 bases lay between the germline ends. Here the CDR3 reads CASSFTESYEQYF. DNA for the CDR3: TGTGCCAGCAGCTTTACAGAGTCCTACGAGCAGTACTTC.

This chain connects TRBV9 to TRBJ1-1; 8 positions match TRBD1. V lost 0 bases and J lost 0; bases outside the gene matches: 13. Per the germline V gene, CDR1 is SGDLS and CDR2 is YYNGEE. This CDR3 spans 19 amino acids. This chain's CDR3 is CASSVVFVGRGPMNTEAFF. The CDR3 DNA sequence: TGTGCCAGCAGCGTAGTATTTGTGGGCAGGGGGCCGATGAACACTGAAGCTTTCTTT.

This clonotype appeared a single time. The rearrangement uses TRBV2 and TRBJ2-2; 12 nucleotides align to TRBD2. V lost 6 bases to trimming and J lost 5 bases; unmatched junction nucleotides: 4. This CDR3 has 15 amino acids. Germline assignment: CDR1 SNHLY and CDR2 FYNNEI. The CDR3 reads CASRRTSGMTGELFF. The CDR3 DNA is TGTGCCAGCAGGCGGACTAGCGGGATGACCGGGGAGCTGTTTTTT. Drawing the rest from reference TRBV2 and TRBJ2-2, the complete variable domain is EPEVTQTPSHQVTQMGQEVILRCVPISNHLYFYWYRQILGQKVEFLVSFYNNEISEKSEIFDDQFSVERPDGSNFTLKIRSTKLEDSAMYFCASRRTSGMTGELFFGEGSRLTVL.

There are a few counts of this clonotype. The V gene is TRBV10-1, the J gene TRBJ2-7; 8 bases are shared with TRBD1. This CDR3 is built from 15 residues. CDR1 is WNHNN, CDR2 SYGVQD, per germline (reference sequence). V dropped 6 bases and J dropped 5; count of bases not matched to a gene: 12. CDR3 protein: CASSLPGTGLNEQYF. DNA of the CDR3: TGCGCCAGCAGCCTACCCGGGACAGGTTTAAACGAGCAGTACTTC.

The chain has TRBV18 and TRBJ2-1; 10 bases line up with TRBD2. The CDR3 is made up of 19 amino acids. Germline CDR1 is KGHSH and CDR2 is LQKENI. Losses at the gene ends were 5 bases for V and 0 bases for J; bases not matched to a gene: 13. CDR3 loop: CASSGGGLADGGSYNEQFF. For the CDR3, the DNA is TGTGCCAGCTCAGGAGGAGGACTAGCGGACGGCGGCTCCTACAATGAGCAGTTCTTC.

This clonotype was counted only a few times. V is TRBV5-1 and J is TRBJ2-6; D gene uncertain. Trimming cost V 2 bases and J 2 bases, with 8 bases left between them. Germline V gene data show CDR1 as SGHRS and CDR2 as YFSETQ. The CDR3 sequence is 15 residues long. CDR3 nucleotides: TGCGCCAGCAGCTTTGGGGTCCCTGGGGCCAACGTCCTGACTTTC. Encoded protein: CASSFGVPGANVLTF.

This sequence joins TRBV11-2 and TRBJ1-1, with D hard to call. Germline values: CDR1 SGHAT, CDR2 FQNNGV. The CDR3 extends over 16 amino acids. V lost 4 bases and J lost 0, with 15 bases in between. The CDR3 sequence: CASSSRLPTLNTEAFF. The CDR3 DNA sequence: TGTGCCAGCAGCTCCCGACTGCCGACTTTGAACACTGAAGCTTTCTTT.

The CDR3 DNA sequence: TGTGCCATCCGAACCGGGACTAGCGGGGGCGAGCAGTACTTC. Encoded protein: CAIRTGTSGGEQYF. The J gene is TRBJ2-1, the V gene TRBV28; 14 bases match TRBD2. The DNA end is more similar to TRBJ2-7, so the J call may be wrong. Germline V gene data show CDR1 as MDHEN and CDR2 as SYDVKM. This CDR3 contains 14 residues.

This rearrangement joins TRBV4-1 to TRBJ2-3, with TRBD1 as a possible D gene (6 bases). Per the germline V gene, CDR1 is MGHRA and CDR2 is YSYEKL. This CDR3 comprises 17 residues. Trimming took 2 bases from V and 3 from J, leaving 18 bases between them. CDR3 sequence (DNA): TGCGCCAGCAGCCAAATGGGGGCTCGCCTAGCAACAGATACGCAGTATTTT. Amino acid sequence: CASSQMGARLATDTQYF.

The CDR3 reads CASSLAGVDYNEQFF. For the CDR3, the DNA is TGTGCCAGCAGTCTAGCGGGAGTGGATTACAATGAGCAGTTCTTC. The chain carries TRBV3-1 and TRBJ2-1, with 10 bases aligning to TRBD2. CDR1 and CDR2 from the germline V gene are LGHDT and YNNKEL (reference sequence). V dropped 6 bases and J dropped 4; count of bases not matched to a gene: 6. The CDR3 sequence is 15 residues long.